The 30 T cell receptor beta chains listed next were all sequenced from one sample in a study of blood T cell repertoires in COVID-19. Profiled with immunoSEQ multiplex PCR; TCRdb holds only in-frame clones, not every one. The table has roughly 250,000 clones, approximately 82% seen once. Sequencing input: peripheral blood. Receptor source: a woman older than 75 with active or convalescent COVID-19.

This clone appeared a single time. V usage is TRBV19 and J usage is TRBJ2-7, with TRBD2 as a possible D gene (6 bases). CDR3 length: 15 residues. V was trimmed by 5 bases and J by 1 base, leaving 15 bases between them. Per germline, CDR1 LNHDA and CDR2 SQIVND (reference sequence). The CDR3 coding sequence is TGTGCCAGTAGTTTGGGAATTGGGGGGTCCTACGAGCAGTACTTC. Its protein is CASSLGIGGSYEQYF.

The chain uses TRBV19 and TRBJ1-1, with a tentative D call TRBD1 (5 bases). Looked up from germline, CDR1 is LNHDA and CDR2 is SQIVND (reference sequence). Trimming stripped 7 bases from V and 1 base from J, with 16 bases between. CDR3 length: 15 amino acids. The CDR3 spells CASTPIDRTNTEAFF. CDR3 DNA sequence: TGTGCCAGTACCCCGATCGACAGAACGAACACTGAAGCTTTCTTT.

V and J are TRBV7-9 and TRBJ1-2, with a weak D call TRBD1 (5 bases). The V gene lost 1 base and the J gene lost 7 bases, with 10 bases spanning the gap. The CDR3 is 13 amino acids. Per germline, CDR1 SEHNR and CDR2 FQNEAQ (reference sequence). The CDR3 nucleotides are TGTGCCAGCAGCTTAGAGTCAGGGCTTGGCTACACCTTC. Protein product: CASSLESGLGYTF.

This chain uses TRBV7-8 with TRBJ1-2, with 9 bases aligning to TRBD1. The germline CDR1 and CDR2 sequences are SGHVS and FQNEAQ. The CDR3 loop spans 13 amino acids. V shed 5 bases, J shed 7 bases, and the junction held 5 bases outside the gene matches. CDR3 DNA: TGTGCCAGCAGCCAGGGACAGGGTTTTGGCTACACCTTC. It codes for CASSQGQGFGYTF.

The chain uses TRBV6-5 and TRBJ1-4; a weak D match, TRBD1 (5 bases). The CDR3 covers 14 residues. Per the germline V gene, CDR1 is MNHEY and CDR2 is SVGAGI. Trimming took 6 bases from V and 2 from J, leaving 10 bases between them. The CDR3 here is CASSRDSTNEKLFF. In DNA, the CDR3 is TGTGCCAGCAGCCGGGACTCTACTAATGAAAAACTGTTTTTT.

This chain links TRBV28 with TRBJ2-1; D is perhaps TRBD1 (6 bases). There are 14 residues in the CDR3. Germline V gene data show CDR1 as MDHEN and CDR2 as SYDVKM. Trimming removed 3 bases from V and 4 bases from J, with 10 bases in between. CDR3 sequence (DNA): TGTGCCAGCAGTTTGAGACAGGCTTACAATGAGCAGTTCTTC. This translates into CASSLRQAYNEQFF.

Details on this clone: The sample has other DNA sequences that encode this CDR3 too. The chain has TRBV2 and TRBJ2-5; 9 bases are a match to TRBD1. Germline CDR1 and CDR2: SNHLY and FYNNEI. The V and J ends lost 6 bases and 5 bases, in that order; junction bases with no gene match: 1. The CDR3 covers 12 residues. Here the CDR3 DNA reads TGTGCCAGCAGGGACAGGGGTGAGACCCAGTACTTC. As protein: CASRDRGETQYF.

The CDR3 region is CASSLGQADNYGYTF. As DNA, the CDR3 is TGTGCCAGCAGCTTGGGACAGGCCGATAACTATGGCTACACCTTC. The chain carries TRBV5-6 and TRBJ1-2; possible D gene TRBD1, 6 bases. The germline CDR1 and CDR2 sequences are SGHDT and YYEEEE. This CDR3 is 15 amino acids long. V lost 0 bases and J 1 base, leaving 10 bases between the germline ends.

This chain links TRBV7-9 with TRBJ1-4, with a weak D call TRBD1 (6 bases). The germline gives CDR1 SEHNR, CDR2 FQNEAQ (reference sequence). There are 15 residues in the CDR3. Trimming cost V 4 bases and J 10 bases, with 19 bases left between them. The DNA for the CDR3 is TGTGCCAGCAGCTCCAGGGGCGGACCGTCTGTAAAACTGTTTTTT. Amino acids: CASSSRGGPSVKLFF.

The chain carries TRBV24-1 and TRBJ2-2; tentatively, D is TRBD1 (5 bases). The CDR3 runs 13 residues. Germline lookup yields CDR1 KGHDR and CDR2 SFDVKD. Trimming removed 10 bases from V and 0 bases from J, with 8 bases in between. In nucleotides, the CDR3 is TGTGCCACAGGGGCTACGAACACCGGGGAGCTGTTTTTT. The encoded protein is CATGATNTGELFF.

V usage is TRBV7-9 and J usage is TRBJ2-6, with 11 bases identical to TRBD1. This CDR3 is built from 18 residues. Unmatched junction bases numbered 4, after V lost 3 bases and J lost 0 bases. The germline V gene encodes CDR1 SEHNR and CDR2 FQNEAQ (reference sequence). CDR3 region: CASSFQGTGGSGANVLTF. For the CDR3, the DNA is TGTGCCAGCAGCTTTCAGGGGACAGGGGGCTCTGGGGCCAACGTCCTGACTTTC.

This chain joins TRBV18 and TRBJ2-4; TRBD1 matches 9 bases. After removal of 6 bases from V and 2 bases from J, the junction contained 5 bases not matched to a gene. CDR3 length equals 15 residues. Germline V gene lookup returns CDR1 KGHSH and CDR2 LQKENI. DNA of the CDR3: TGTGCCAGCTCGCGGACAGGGGATCCCAAAAACATTCAGTACTTC. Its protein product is CASSRTGDPKNIQYF.

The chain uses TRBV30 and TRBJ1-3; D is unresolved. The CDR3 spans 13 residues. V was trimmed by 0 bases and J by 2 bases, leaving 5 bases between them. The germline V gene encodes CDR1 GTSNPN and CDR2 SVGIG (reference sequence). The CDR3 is CAWSVIAGNTIYF. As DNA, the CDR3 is TGTGCCTGGAGTGTAATCGCTGGAAACACCATATATTTT. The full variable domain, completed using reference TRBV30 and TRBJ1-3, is SQTIHQWPATLVQPVGSPLSLECTVEGTSNPNLYWYRQAAGRGLQLLFYSVGIGQISSEVPQNLSASRPQDRQFILSSKKLLLSDSGFYLCAWSVIAGNTIYFGEGSWLTVV.

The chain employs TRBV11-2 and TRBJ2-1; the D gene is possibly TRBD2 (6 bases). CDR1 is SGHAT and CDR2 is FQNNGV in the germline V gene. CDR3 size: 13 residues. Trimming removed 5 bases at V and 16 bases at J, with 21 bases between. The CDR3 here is CASSPLAGPLSFF. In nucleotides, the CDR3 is TGTGCCAGCAGCCCGCTGGCGGGACCCCTCAGTTTCTTC.

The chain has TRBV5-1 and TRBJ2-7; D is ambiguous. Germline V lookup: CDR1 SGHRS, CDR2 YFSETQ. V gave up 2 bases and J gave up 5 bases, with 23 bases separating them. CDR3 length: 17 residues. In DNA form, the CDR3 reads TGCGCCAGCAGCTTCACCGCACAAGGCGCAGGTCCTGACGAGCAGTACTTC. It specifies CASSFTAQGAGPDEQYF.

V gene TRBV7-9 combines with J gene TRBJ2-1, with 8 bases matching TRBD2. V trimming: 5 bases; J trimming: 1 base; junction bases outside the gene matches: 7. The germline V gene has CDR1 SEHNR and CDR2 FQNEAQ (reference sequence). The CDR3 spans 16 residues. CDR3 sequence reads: CASSPSGSPSYNEQFF. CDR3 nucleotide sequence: TGTGCCAGCAGCCCGAGCGGGAGCCCTTCCTACAATGAGCAGTTCTTC.

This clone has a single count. CDR3 protein: CASSTTDRVVQPQHF. The CDR3 coding sequence is TGTGCCAGTAGTACAACTGACAGGGTGGTTCAGCCCCAGCATTTT. The chain is built from TRBV19 and TRBJ1-5; TRBD1 agrees at 7 bases. Looked up from germline, CDR1 is LNHDA and CDR2 is SQIVND (reference sequence). V was clipped by 4 bases and J by 6 bases; unmatched bases: 9. The length of the CDR3 is 15 residues.

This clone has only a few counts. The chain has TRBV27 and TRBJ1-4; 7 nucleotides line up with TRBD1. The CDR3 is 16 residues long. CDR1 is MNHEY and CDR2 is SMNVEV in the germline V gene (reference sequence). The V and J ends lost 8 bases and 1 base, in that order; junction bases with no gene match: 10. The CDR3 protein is CASGRPRGVTNEKLFF. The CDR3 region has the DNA TGTGCCAGCGGCCGACCCAGGGGGGTAACTAATGAAAAACTGTTTTTT.

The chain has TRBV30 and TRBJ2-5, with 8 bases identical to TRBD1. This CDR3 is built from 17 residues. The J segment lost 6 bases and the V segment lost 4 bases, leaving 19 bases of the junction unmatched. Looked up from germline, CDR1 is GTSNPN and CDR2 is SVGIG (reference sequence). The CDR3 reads CAWTSVVYQGARKTQYF. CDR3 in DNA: TGTGCCTGGACTAGTGTGGTTTATCAGGGGGCGCGGAAGACCCAGTACTTC.

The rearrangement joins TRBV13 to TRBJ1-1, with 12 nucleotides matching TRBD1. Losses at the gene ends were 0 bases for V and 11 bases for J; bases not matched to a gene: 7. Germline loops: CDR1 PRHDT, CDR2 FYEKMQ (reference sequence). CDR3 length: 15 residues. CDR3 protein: CASSLGGTGGVWAFF. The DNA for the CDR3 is TGTGCCAGCAGCTTAGGGGGGACAGGGGGCGTTTGGGCTTTCTTT.

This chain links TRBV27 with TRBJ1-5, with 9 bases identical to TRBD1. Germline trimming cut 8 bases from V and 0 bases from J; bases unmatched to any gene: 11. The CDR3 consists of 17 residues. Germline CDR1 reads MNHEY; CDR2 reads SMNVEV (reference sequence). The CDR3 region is CASGGQGEWYSNQPQHF. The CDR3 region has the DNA TGTGCCAGCGGGGGACAGGGTGAATGGTATAGCAATCAGCCCCAGCATTTT.

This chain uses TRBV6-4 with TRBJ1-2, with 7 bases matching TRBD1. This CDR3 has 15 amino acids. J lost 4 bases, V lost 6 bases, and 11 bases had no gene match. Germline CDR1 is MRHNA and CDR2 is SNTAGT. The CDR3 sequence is CASSSKGTEGYGYTF. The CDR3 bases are TGTGCCAGCAGCTCCAAGGGGACAGAAGGCTATGGCTACACCTTC.

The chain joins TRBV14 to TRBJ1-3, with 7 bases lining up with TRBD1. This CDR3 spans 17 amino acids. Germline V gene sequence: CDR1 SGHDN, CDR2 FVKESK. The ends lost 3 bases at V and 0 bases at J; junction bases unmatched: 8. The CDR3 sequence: CASSHQGGTRSGNTIYF. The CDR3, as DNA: TGTGCCAGCAGCCATCAGGGGGGTACCCGCTCTGGAAACACCATATATTTT.

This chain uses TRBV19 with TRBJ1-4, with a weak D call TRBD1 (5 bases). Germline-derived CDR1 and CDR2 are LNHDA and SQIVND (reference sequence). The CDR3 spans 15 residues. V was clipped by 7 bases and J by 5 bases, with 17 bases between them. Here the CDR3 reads CASMDIRVSNEKLFF. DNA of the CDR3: TGTGCCAGTATGGACATTAGGGTCTCGAATGAAAAACTGTTTTTT.

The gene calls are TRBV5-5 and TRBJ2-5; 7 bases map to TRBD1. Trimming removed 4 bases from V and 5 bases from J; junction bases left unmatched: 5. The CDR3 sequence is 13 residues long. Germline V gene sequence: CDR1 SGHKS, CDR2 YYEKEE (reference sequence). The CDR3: CASSLQGTETQYF. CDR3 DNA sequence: TGTGCCAGCAGCCTACAGGGGACGGAGACCCAGTACTTC. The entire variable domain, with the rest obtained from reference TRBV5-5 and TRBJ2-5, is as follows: DAGVTQSPTHLIKTRGQQVTLRCSPISGHKSVSWYQQVLGQGPQFIFQYYEKEERGRGNFPDRFSARQFPNYSSELNVNALLLGDSALYLCASSLQGTETQYFGPGTRLLVL.

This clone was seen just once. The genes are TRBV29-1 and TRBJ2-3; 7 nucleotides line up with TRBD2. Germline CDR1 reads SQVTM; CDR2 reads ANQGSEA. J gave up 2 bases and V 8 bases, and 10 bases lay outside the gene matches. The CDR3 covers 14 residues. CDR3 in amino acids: CSYSGRVVTDTQYF. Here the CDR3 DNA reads TGCAGCTATTCTGGGAGGGTAGTCACAGATACGCAGTATTTT.

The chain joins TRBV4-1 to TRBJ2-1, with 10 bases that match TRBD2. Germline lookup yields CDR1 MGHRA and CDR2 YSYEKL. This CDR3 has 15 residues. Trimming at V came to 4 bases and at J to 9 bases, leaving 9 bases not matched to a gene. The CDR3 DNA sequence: TGCGCCAGCAGCCCACGGGCTAGCGGGAGAGCTGAGCAGTTCTTC. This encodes CASSPRASGRAEQFF.

CDR3 protein: CASSYSQGLSYEQYF. The CDR3 nucleotides are TGTGCCAGCAGTTACTCGCAGGGCCTCTCCTACGAGCAGTACTTC. V is TRBV6-2 or TRBV6-3 and J is TRBJ2-7; the D gene is possibly TRBD1 (5 bases). V was shortened by 0 bases and J by 0 bases, with 9 bases between the two germline ends. There are 15 residues in the CDR3. Germline V gives CDR1 MNHEY, CDR2 SVGEGT.

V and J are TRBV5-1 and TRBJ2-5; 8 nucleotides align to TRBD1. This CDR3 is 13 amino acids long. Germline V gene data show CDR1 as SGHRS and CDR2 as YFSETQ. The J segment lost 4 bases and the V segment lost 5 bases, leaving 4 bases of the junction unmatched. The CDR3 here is CASRSGQGETQYF. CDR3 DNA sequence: TGCGCCAGCAGATCTGGACAGGGAGAGACCCAGTACTTC.

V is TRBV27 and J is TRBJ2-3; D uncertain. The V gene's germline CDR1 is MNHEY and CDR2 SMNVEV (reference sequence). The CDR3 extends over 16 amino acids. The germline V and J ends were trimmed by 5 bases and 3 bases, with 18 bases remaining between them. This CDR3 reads CASSPLVFYSTDTQYF. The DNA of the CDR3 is TGTGCCAGCAGTCCCCTCGTATTTTATAGTACAGATACGCAGTATTTT.